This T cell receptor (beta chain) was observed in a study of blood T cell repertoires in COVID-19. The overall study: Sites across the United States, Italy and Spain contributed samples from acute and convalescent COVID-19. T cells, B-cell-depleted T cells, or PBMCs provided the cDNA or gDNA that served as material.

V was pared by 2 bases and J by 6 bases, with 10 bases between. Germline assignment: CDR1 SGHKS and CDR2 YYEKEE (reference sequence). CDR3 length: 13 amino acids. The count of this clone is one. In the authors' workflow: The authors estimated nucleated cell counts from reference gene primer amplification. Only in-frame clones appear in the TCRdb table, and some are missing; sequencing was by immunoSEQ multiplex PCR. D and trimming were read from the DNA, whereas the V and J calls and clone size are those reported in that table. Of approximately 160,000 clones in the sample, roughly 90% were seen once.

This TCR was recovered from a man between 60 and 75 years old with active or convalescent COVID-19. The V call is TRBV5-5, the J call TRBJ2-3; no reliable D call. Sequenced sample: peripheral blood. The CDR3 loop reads CASSLSAKDTQYF. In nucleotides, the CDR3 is TGTGCCAGCAGCTTAAGCGCCAAGGATACGCAGTATTTT.